The 24 T cell receptor beta chains in this list originate from one sample, sequenced in a study of shared clonotypes between healthy human individuals. Profiling relied on immunoSEQ multiplex PCR, and the TCRdb table lists in-frame clones only, not all of them. The sample lists about 490,000 clones; 70% to 80% were seen once. Sequenced: PBMCs. These receptors were collected from a woman aged 40-49 years in good health. Some clones in this sample may be carry-over from other donors' samples.

The gene calls are TRBV29-1 and TRBJ1-4; D ambiguous. Germline assignment: CDR1 SQVTM and CDR2 ANQGSEA. V was cut by 7 bases and J by 7 bases, with 16 bases left in between. CDR3 length: 13 amino acids. The chain's CDR3 is CSAADGFGEKLFF. CDR3 sequence (DNA): TGCAGCGCCGCGGACGGTTTTGGTGAAAAACTGTTTTTT.

The rearrangement uses TRBV5-1 and TRBJ1-2; possibly TRBD1 for D (5 bases). CDR3 length: 13 residues. The V gene lost 4 bases and the J gene lost 6 bases, with 13 bases spanning the gap. Germline V CDR1 and CDR2: SGHRS, YFSETQ. CDR3 in amino acids: CASSIGADHGYTF. The CDR3 DNA follows: TGCGCCAGCAGCATCGGGGCCGACCATGGCTACACCTTC.

The V call is TRBV6-6, the J call TRBJ2-2; no reliable D call. Germline CDR1 reads MNHNY; CDR2 reads SVGAGI (reference sequence). V shed 1 base and J shed 9 bases, with 15 bases lying between them. CDR3 length equals 15 residues. Written as DNA, the CDR3 is TGTGCCAGCAGTTACTTCTATAGTCCAGGTTGGGAGCTGTTTTTT. This translates into CASSYFYSPGWELFF.

This chain joins TRBV7-6 and TRBJ2-2; TRBD2 agrees at 15 bases. The V gene's germline CDR1 is SGHVS and CDR2 FNYEAQ. Germline trimming cut 1 base from V and 6 bases from J; bases unmatched to any gene: 3. The length of the CDR3 is 17 residues. The CDR3 region is CASSLGGLAGGAGELFF. CDR3 sequence (DNA): TGTGCCAGCAGCTTAGGGGGACTAGCGGGAGGAGCCGGGGAGCTGTTTTTT. The variable domain in full, completed from reference TRBV7-6 and TRBJ2-2, reads GAGVSQSPRYKVTKRGQDVALRCDPISGHVSLYWYRQALGQGPEFLTYFNYEAQQDKSGLPNDRFSAERPEGSISTLTIQRTEQRDSAMYRCASSLGGLAGGAGELFFGEGSRLTVL.

The gene calls are TRBV11-3 and TRBJ2-7, with D possibly called TRBD1 or TRBD2 (5 bases each). V was cut by 5 bases and J by 4 bases, with 12 bases left in between. This CDR3 has 13 residues. Germline V lookup: CDR1 SGHNT, CDR2 YENEEA. Here the CDR3 DNA reads TGTGCCAGCAGCCCCTTGAGGGGATACGAGCAGTACTTC. Translation gives CASSPLRGYEQYF. Looking up the rest from reference TRBV11-3 and TRBJ2-7 gives the full variable domain: EAGVVQSPRYKIIEKKQPVAFWCNPISGHNTLYWYLQNLGQGPELLIRYENEEAVDDSQLPKDRFSAERLKGVDSTLKIQPAELGDSAVYLCASSPLRGYEQYFGPGTRLTVT.

The chain recombines TRBV27 with TRBJ1-2, with a tentative D call TRBD1 (6 bases). V shed 8 bases and J shed 5 bases, with 24 bases lying between them. The V gene's germline CDR1 is MNHEY and CDR2 SMNVEV (reference sequence). This CDR3 contains 16 residues. The CDR3 DNA is TGTGCCAGCCGCCGGCGGGGGGCAGACGCCATATATGGCTACACCTTC. It translates to CASRRRGADAIYGYTF.

The chain employs TRBV5-1 and TRBJ2-3; no reliable D call. Gene TRBJ1-5 matches the end of the DNA better, so the J call may be wrong. The CDR3 is 15 residues long. CDR1 is SGHRS, CDR2 YFSETQ, per germline. CDR3 in amino acids: CASSLDGSRTDTQHF. The CDR3 nucleotides read TGCGCCAGCAGCTTGGATGGTAGCAGGACGGATACGCAGCATTTT.

Comment on this clone: This sample includes further DNA sequences coding for the same CDR3. This chain connects TRBV27 to TRBJ1-5; D is perhaps TRBD1 (6 bases). Germline-derived CDR1 and CDR2 are MNHEY and SMNVEV (reference sequence). Trimming left V 5 bases short and J 0 bases short, with 8 bases between. The CDR3 runs 14 residues. The CDR3 region has the DNA TGTGCCAGCAGTCTACAGGGTAGCAATCAGCCCCAGCATTTT. This sequence encodes CASSLQGSNQPQHF.

The V gene is TRBV11-2, the J gene TRBJ1-2; 10 bases are a match to TRBD1. Trimming at V came to 5 bases and at J to 0 bases, leaving 12 bases not matched to a gene. The CDR3 runs to 18 residues. Germline CDR1 SGHAT, CDR2 FQNNGV. CDR3 sequence: CASSIAPDRGYTNYGYTF. CDR3 DNA: TGTGCCAGCAGCATAGCCCCGGACAGGGGGTATACTAACTATGGCTACACCTTC.

With regard to this clone: One end of the junction is discordant with germline, which a read error may explain. The chain uses TRBV11-2 and TRBJ1-2; 7 bases are shared with TRBD1. Germline V gene lookup returns CDR1 SGHAT and CDR2 FQNNGV. CDR3 size: 17 residues. The CDR3 reads CANSPLGMTGLAYGYTF. CDR3 sequence (DNA): TGTGCCAACAGCCCTCTGGGTATGACAGGGCTCGCCTATGGCTACACCTTC.

This chain links TRBV21-1 with TRBJ2-7; the D call of TRBD2 is as the table states it, not checked on the DNA. TRBV21-1 is described as a pseudogene. CDR3 length: 16 residues. CDR3 coding DNA: TGTGCCAGCAGCAAAGGTGGAGGGTCGGAAGGATACGAGCAGTACTTC. This sequence encodes CASSKGGGSEGYEQYF.

The chain has TRBV6-6 and TRBJ2-6; no definite D call. The ends were cut back, 6 bases at V and 1 base at J, with 4 bases in the middle. The CDR3 has 13 residues. The germline CDR1 and CDR2 sequences are MNHNY and SVGAGI (reference sequence). This CDR3 reads CASSESGANVLTF. CDR3 DNA sequence: TGTGCCAGCAGCGAATCTGGGGCCAACGTCCTGACTTTC.

This clone was counted between two and nine times. This chain uses TRBV2 with TRBJ1-1; D not resolved. V lost 6 bases and J lost 1, with 6 bases in between. CDR1 and CDR2 from the germline V gene are SNHLY and FYNNEI. The CDR3 has 12 amino acids. DNA for the CDR3: TGTGCCAGCAGGGGATCGAACACTGAAGCTTTCTTT. It encodes CASRGSNTEAFF.

This chain connects TRBV4-3 to TRBJ2-3, with D tentatively TRBD2 (7 bases). Germline CDR1 and CDR2: LGHNA and YSLEER. The CDR3 loop spans 17 amino acids. Trimming removed 1 base at V and 0 bases at J, with 14 bases between. CDR3 DNA sequence: TGCGCCAGCAGCCAAGGGGGGGGCGGAGCTAGCACAGATACGCAGTATTTT. Its translation is CASSQGGGGASTDTQYF.

The genes are TRBV7-2 and TRBJ2-7; D remains ambiguous. Deletions cut 0 bases from V and 3 bases from J, with 6 bases between. This CDR3 has 13 amino acids. Germline assignment: CDR1 SGHTA and CDR2 FQGNSA. DNA for the CDR3: TGTGCCAGCAGCTTAGCTTTGGGCTACGAGCAGTACTTC. Protein product: CASSLALGYEQYF.

The chain carries TRBV14 and TRBJ1-1; D may be TRBD1 (6 bases). This CDR3 is built from 16 residues. Trimming stripped 2 bases from V and 3 bases from J, with 16 bases between. Germline values: CDR1 SGHDN, CDR2 FVKESK. The CDR3 is CASSQLQGRGDTEAFF. CDR3 sequence (DNA): TGTGCCAGCAGCCAACTACAGGGAAGGGGGGACACTGAAGCTTTCTTT.

The rearrangement links TRBV18 to TRBJ2-2; no firm D call. This CDR3 contains 13 residues. V was clipped by 1 base and J by 7 bases, with 7 bases between them. The germline CDR1 and CDR2 sequences are KGHSH and LQKENI. The CDR3 sequence is CASSPLLGGELFF. For the CDR3, the DNA is TGTGCCAGCTCACCACTCTTGGGCGGGGAGCTGTTTTTT.

The chain has TRBV9 and TRBJ2-2; 11 bases map to TRBD2. The CDR3 contains 18 residues. CDR1 is SGDLS, CDR2 YYNGEE, per germline. Germline trimming cut 0 bases from V and 3 bases from J; bases unmatched to any gene: 7. The CDR3 DNA reads TGTGCCAGCAGCGTAGATCCCCTAGCGGGAGGTCACACCGGGGAGCTGTTTTTT. It specifies CASSVDPLAGGHTGELFF.

The chain combines TRBV19 with TRBJ1-5; no definite D call. The CDR3 loop spans 18 amino acids. Germline values: CDR1 LNHDA, CDR2 SQIVND (reference sequence). V gave up 7 bases and J gave up 0 bases, with 22 bases separating them. Here the CDR3 reads CASTVLGKGQISNQPQHF. CDR3 bases: TGTGCCAGTACAGTCCTGGGCAAGGGCCAGATTAGCAATCAGCCCCAGCATTTT. The full variable domain, in which reference TRBV19 and TRBJ1-5 provide the parts outside the CDR3, is DGGITQSPKYLFRKEGQNVTLSCEQNLNHDAMYWYRQDPGQGLRLIYYSQIVNDFQKGDIAEGYSVSREKKESFPLTVTSAQKNPTAFYLCASTVLGKGQISNQPQHFGDGTRLSIL.

The V call is TRBV15, the J call TRBJ2-2; D ambiguous. V was cut by 0 bases and J by 4 bases, with 9 bases left in between. From germline, CDR1 is LNHNV and CDR2 YYDKDF (reference sequence). The CDR3 has 15 amino acids. The CDR3 nucleotides are TGTGCCACCAGCAGAGATTTTGGGGTCACCGGGGAGCTGTTTTTT. It translates to CATSRDFGVTGELFF. Using reference TRBV15 and TRBJ2-2 for the parts outside the CDR3, the full variable domain is DAMVIQNPRYQVTQFGKPVTLSCSQTLNHNVMYWYQQKSSQAPKLLFHYYDKDFNNEADTPDNFQSRRPNTSFCFLDIRSPGLGDTAMYLCATSRDFGVTGELFFGEGSRLTVL.

The J gene is TRBJ1-5, the V gene TRBV30; 10 bases match TRBD1. With 2 bases clipped from V and 2 bases from J, the junction kept 6 bases outside the gene matches. The CDR3 covers 16 residues. Germline V gene data show CDR1 as GTSNPN and CDR2 as SVGIG (reference sequence). The CDR3 here is CAWSPTGTGGNQPQHF. The CDR3 DNA is TGTGCCTGGAGTCCTACCGGGACAGGGGGCAATCAGCCCCAGCATTTT. Supplemented by reference TRBV30 and TRBJ1-5, the full variable domain reads SQTIHQWPATLVQPVGSPLSLECTVEGTSNPNLYWYRQAAGRGLQLLFYSVGIGQISSEVPQNLSASRPQDRQFILSSKKLLLSDSGFYLCAWSPTGTGGNQPQHFGDGTRLSIL.

This chain connects TRBV27 to TRBJ2-7; tentative D call: TRBD2 (6 bases). CDR3 length: 15 amino acids. Germline CDR1 MNHEY, CDR2 SMNVEV (reference sequence). Trimming removed 5 bases from V and 3 bases from J, with 17 bases in between. This chain's CDR3 is CASSATREDNYEQYF. Here the CDR3 DNA reads TGTGCCAGCAGTGCGACTAGAGAGGACAACTACGAGCAGTACTTC.

The rearrangement links TRBV30 to TRBJ2-7, with 7 positions matching TRBD2. Trimming removed 2 bases from V and 4 bases from J; junction bases left unmatched: 14. Looked up from germline, CDR1 is GTSNPN and CDR2 is SVGIG (reference sequence). The CDR3 is made up of 16 amino acids. The CDR3 DNA follows: TGTGCCTGGAGTTCGGGCGTGGGAGGGCCCAAATACGAGCAGTACTTC. It encodes CAWSSGVGGPKYEQYF. Combining the CDR3 with reference TRBV30 and TRBJ2-7 gives the whole variable domain SQTIHQWPATLVQPVGSPLSLECTVEGTSNPNLYWYRQAAGRGLQLLFYSVGIGQISSEVPQNLSASRPQDRQFILSSKKLLLSDSGFYLCAWSSGVGGPKYEQYFGPGTRLTVT.

This clone was seen at least ten times. The chain couples TRBV7-8 to TRBJ2-3, with TRBD2 matching over 8 bases. Trimming took 3 bases from V and 1 from J; bases not matched to a gene: 6. CDR1 is SGHVS, CDR2 FQNEAQ, per germline. The CDR3 spans 16 residues. The CDR3 region is CASSFLTSAGTDTQYF. CDR3 nucleotide sequence: TGTGCCAGCAGCTTCTTGACTAGCGCGGGCACAGATACGCAGTATTTT. The whole variable domain, filled in from reference TRBV7-8 and TRBJ2-3, reads GAGVSQSPRYKVAKRGQDVALRCDPISGHVSLFWYQQALGQGPEFLTYFQNEAQLDKSGLPSDRFFAERPEGSVSTLKIQRTQQEDSAVYLCASSFLTSAGTDTQYFGPGTRLTVL.